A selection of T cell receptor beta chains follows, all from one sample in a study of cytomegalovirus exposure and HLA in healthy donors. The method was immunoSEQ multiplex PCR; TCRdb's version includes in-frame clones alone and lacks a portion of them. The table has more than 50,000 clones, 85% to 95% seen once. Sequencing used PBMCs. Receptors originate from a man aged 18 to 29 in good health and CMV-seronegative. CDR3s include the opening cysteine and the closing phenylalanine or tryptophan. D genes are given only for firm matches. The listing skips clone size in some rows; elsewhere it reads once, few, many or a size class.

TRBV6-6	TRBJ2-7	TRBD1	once	CASSPRPRQGLSEQYF	TGTGCCAGCAGCCCCCGGCCGAGACAGGGGTTGTCCGAGCAGTACTTC
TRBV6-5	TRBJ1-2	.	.	CASSWGEMAGYTF	TGTGCCAGCAGTTGGGGCGAAATGGCTGGCTACACCTTC
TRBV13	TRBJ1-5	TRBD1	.	CASSLGTGKQPQHF	TGTGCCAGCAGCTTAGGGACAGGGAAACAGCCCCAGCATTTT
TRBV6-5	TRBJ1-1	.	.	CASSYGTTRNTEAFF	TGTGCCAGCAGTTATGGAACTACGAGGAACACTGAAGCTTTCTTT
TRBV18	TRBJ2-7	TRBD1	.	CASSMDRGAEQYF	TGTGCCAGCTCAATGGACAGGGGAGCCGAGCAGTACTTC
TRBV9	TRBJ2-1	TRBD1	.	CASSVALQGAAYNEQFF	TGTGCCAGCAGCGTAGCTTTACAGGGGGCAGCCTACAATGAGCAGTTCTTC
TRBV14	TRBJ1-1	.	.	CASSPYTEAFF	TGTGCCAGCAGCCCGTACACTGAAGCTTTCTTT
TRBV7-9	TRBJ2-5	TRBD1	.	CASSFPLTGTGETQYF	TGTGCCAGCAGCTTCCCTTTGACAGGGACAGGAGAGACCCAGTACTTC
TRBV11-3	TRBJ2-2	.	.	CASSLRGPGELFF	TGTGCCAGCAGCTTGCGTGGGCCCGGGGAGCTGTTTTTT
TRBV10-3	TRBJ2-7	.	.	CAISDRFHEQYF	TGTGCCATCAGTGACAGGTTCCACGAGCAGTACTTC
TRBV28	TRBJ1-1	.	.	CASSLRGTEAFF	TGTGCCAGCAGTTTACGGGGGACTGAAGCTTTCTTT
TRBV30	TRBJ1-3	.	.	CAYDRSSGNTIYF	TGTGCATATGACAGGTCCTCTGGAAACACCATATATTTT
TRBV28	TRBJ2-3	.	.	CASSSGHEPSTDTQYF	TGTGCCAGCAGTTCGGGACACGAACCTAGCACAGATACGCAGTATTTT
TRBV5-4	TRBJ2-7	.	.	CASSFEGGNSEQYF	TGTGCCAGCAGCTTTGAGGGGGGGAATAGCGAGCAGTACTTC
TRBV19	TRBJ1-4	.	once	CATTEKSGTPNEKLFF	TGTGCCACTACCGAAAAGAGCGGGACGCCTAATGAAAAACTGTTTTTT
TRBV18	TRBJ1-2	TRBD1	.	CASSPGTGSYGYTF	TGTGCCAGCTCACCCGGGACAGGCTCCTATGGCTACACCTTC
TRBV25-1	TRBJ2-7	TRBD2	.	CATAAGGDDEQYF	TGTGCCACCGCAGCGGGAGGGGATGACGAGCAGTACTTC
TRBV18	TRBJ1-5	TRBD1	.	CASSGKQGNQPQHF	TGTGCCAGCTCCGGTAAACAGGGGAATCAGCCCCAGCATTTT
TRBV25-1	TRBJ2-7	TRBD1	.	CASGQTGVRYEQYF	TGTGCCAGCGGCCAGACAGGGGTTCGGTACGAGCAGTACTTC
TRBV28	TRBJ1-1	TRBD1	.	CASSLSRQGEAFF	TGTGCCAGCAGTTTATCGCGACAGGGTGAAGCTTTCTTT
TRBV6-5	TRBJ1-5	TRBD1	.	CASSKGQGHQPQHF	TGTGCCAGCAGTAAGGGACAGGGCCATCAGCCCCAGCATTTT
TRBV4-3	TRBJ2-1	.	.	CASSQDRVFYEQFF	TGCGCCAGCAGCCAAGACAGGGTATTTTATGAGCAGTTCTTC
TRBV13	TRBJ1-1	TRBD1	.	CASSSRTGGTEAFF	TGTGCCAGCAGCTCAAGGACAGGGGGCACTGAAGCTTTCTTT
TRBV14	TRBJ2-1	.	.	CASSRRQVASENEQFF	TGTGCCAGCAGCCGCCGACAGGTCGCGTCAGAGAATGAGCAGTTCTTC
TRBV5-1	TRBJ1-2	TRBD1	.	CASSPTGFDYGYTF	TGCGCCAGCAGCCCGACAGGGTTCGATTATGGCTACACCTTC
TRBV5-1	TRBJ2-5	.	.	CASSLEGGETQYF	TGCGCCAGCAGCTTGGAAGGGGGAGAGACCCAGTACTTC
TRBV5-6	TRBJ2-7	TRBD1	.	CASTLDPTGVWDEQYF	TGTGCCAGCACTCTGGACCCGACAGGGGTTTGGGACGAGCAGTACTTC
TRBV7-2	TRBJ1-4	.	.	CASSLDRAVEKLFF	TGTGCCAGCAGCTTAGACAGGGCGGTTGAAAAACTGTTTTTT
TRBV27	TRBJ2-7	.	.	CASSQEASRSSQYF	TGTGCCAGCAGTCAAGAAGCCTCCCGAAGTTCGCAGTACTTC
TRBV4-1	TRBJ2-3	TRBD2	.	CASSTLAGPTSTDTQYF	TGCGCCAGCAGCACACTAGCGGGCCCAACTAGCACAGATACGCAGTATTTT
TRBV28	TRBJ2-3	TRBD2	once	CASSLSRNSGSFPRDTQYF	TGTGCCAGCAGTTTATCCCGGAATAGCGGGAGCTTCCCCCGCGATACGCAGTATTTT
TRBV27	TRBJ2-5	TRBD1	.	CASSHWDRQETQYF	TGTGCCAGCAGTCATTGGGACAGACAAGAGACCCAGTACTTC
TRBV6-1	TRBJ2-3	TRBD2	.	CASSDRSGRAQDTQYF	TGTGCCAGCAGTGATCGTAGCGGGAGGGCCCAAGATACGCAGTATTTT
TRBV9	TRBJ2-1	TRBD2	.	CASSLTSGSHGEQFF	TGTGCCAGCAGCCTAACTAGCGGGAGTCACGGTGAGCAGTTCTTC
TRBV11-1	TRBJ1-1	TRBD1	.	CASSIQGAHTEAFF	TGTGCCAGCAGTATACAGGGGGCCCACACTGAAGCTTTCTTT
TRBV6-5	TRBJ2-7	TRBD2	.	CASWVGAGSYEQYF	TGTGCCTCTTGGGTCGGAGCGGGAAGCTACGAGCAGTACTTC
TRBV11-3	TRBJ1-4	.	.	CASSFSATNEKLFF	TGTGCCAGCAGCTTCTCGGCAACTAATGAAAAACTGTTTTTT
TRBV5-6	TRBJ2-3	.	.	CASSSFPLIYTDTQYF	TGTGCCAGCAGCAGCTTCCCCCTAATTTACACAGATACGCAGTATTTT
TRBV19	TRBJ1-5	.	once	CASSILQANQPQHF	TGTGCCAGTAGTATATTGCAGGCAAATCAGCCCCAGCATTTT
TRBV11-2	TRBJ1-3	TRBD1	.	CASSSLQGRGNTIYF	TGTGCCAGCAGCTCATTACAGGGGCGCGGAAACACCATATATTTT
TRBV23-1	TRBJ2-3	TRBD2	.	CASSQSTSGGSTDTQYF	TGCGCCAGCAGTCAATCGACTAGCGGGGGTAGCACAGATACGCAGTATTTT
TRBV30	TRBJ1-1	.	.	CAWSRWAGYRTFNTEAFF	TGTGCCTGGAGTCGCTGGGCGGGGTACCGCACATTCAACACTGAAGCTTTCTTT
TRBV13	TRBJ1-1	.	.	CASSLGGRGNTEAFF	TGTGCCAGCAGCTTAGGGGGGCGGGGAAACACTGAAGCTTTCTTT
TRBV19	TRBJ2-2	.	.	CASSGGPHTGELFF	TGTGCCAGTAGTGGCGGGCCCCACACCGGGGAGCTGTTTTTT
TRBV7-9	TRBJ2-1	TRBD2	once	CASSASGAYNEQFF	TGTGCCAGCAGCGCTAGCGGGGCTTACAATGAGCAGTTCTTC
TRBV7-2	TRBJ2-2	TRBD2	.	CASSLAFELAGGPGDTGELFF	TGTGCCAGCAGCTTAGCTTTTGAACTAGCGGGAGGGCCAGGGGACACCGGGGAGCTGTTTTTT
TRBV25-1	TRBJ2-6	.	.	CASSRSGANVLTF	TGTGCCAGCAGTCGCTCTGGGGCCAACGTCCTGACTTTC
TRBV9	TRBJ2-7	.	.	CASSGPFSSYEQYF	TGTGCCAGCTCTGGTCCGTTTAGCTCCTACGAGCAGTACTTC